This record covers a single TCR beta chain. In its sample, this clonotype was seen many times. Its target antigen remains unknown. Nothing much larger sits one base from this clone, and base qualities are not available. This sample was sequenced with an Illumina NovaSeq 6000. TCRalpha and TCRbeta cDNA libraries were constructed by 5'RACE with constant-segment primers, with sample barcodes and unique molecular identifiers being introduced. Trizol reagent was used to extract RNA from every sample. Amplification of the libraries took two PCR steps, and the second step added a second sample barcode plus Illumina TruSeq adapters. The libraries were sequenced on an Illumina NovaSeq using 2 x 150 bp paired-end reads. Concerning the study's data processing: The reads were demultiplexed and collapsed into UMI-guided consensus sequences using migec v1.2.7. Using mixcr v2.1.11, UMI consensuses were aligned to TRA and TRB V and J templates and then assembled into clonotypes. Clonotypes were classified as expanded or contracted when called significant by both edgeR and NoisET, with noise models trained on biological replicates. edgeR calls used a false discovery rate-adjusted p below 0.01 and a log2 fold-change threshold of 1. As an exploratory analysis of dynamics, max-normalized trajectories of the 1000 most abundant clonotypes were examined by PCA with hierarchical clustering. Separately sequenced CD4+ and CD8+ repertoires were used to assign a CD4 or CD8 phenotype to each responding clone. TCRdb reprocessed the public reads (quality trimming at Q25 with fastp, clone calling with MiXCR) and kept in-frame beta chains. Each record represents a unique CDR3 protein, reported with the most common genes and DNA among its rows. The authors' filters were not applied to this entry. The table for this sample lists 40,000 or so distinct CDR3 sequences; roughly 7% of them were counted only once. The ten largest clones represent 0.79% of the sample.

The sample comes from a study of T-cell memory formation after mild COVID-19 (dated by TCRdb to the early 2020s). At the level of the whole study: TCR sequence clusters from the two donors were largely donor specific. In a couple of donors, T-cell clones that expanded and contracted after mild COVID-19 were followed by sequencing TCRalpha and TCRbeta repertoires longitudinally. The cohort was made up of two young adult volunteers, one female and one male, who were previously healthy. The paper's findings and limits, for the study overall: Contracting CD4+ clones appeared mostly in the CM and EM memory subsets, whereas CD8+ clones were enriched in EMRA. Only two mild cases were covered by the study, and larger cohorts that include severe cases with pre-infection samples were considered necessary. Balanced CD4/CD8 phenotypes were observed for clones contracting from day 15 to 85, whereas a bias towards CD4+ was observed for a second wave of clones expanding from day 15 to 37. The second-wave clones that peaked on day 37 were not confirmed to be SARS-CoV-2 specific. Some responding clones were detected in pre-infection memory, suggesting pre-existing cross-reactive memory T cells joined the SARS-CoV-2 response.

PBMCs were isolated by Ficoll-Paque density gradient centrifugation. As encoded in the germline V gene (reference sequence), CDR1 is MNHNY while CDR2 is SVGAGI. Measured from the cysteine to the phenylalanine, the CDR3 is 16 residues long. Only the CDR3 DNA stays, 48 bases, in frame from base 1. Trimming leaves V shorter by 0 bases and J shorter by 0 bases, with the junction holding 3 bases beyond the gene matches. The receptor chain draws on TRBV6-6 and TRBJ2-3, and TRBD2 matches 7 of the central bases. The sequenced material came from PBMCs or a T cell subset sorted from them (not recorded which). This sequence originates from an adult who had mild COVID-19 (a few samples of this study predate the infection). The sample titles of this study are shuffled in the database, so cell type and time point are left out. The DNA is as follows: TGTGCCAGCAGTTACTCGACTAGCCCCAGCACAGATACGCAGTATTTT. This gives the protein CASSYSTSPSTDTQYF.